A single sample gave rise to the 22 T cell receptor beta chains below, sequenced in a study of cytomegalovirus exposure and HLA in healthy donors. Vbeta (60) and Jbeta (13) primers were used in the PCR. Sequenced by immunoSEQ multiplex PCR; TCRdb stores in-frame clones only, minus some. The sample lists 100,000 or so clones; 69% were seen once. The sequencing sample was made of PBMCs. The receptors derive from a man younger than 45 in good health and CMV-seronegative.

The chain links TRBV14 to TRBJ2-5; TRBD1 matches at 7 bases. The J call may be in error: the DNA end matches TRBJ2-7 better. The length of the CDR3 is 15 residues. Looked up from germline, CDR1 is SGHDN and CDR2 is FVKESK. The chain's CDR3 is CASSQRQGHSYEQYF. CDR3 bases: TGTGCCAGCAGCCAAAGACAGGGTCATTCCTACGAGCAGTACTTC.

On this clone itself: The junction differs from germline at one of its ends, possibly a read error. The chain is built from TRBV7-2 and TRBJ2-1; the match to TRBD2 covers 7 bases. Germline V gene data show CDR1 as SGHTA and CDR2 as FQGNSA. This CDR3 is 17 amino acids long. The CDR3: CAGSPRVGGSHYNEQFF. The CDR3 DNA reads TGTGCCGGCAGCCCTAGGGTCGGCGGGAGCCATTACAATGAGCAGTTCTTC.

This clone has a handful of counts. The chain employs TRBV5-1 and TRBJ1-2, with TRBD1 matching over 8 bases. Trimming removed 5 bases from V and 6 bases from J; junction bases left unmatched: 6. This CDR3 comprises 13 residues. Looked up from germline, CDR1 is SGHRS and CDR2 is YFSETQ. CDR3 bases: TGCGCCAGCAGAGTGACAGGGGAGGATGGCTACACCTTC. It translates to CASRVTGEDGYTF.

This clone was observed a handful of times. The chain joins TRBV6-5 to TRBJ1-2; TRBD1 agrees at 7 bases. This CDR3 spans 14 amino acids. Germline CDR1 MNHEY, CDR2 SVGAGI. J was trimmed by 6 bases and V by 2 bases; bases with no gene match: 6. The CDR3 sequence is CASSYTGQSHGYTF. CDR3 bases: TGTGCCAGCAGTTACACGGGACAGAGCCATGGCTACACCTTC.

The chain carries TRBV5-6 and TRBJ2-7; 8 bases are shared with TRBD1. Trimming removed 0 bases from V and 6 bases from J; junction bases left unmatched: 5. Germline loops: CDR1 SGHDT, CDR2 YYEEEE. CDR3 size: 14 residues. This chain's CDR3 is CASSLVGQGSEQYF. Here the CDR3 DNA reads TGTGCCAGCAGCTTGGTCGGACAGGGATCCGAGCAGTACTTC.

The chain couples TRBV28 to TRBJ1-1; tentatively, D is TRBD1 (6 bases). Trimming shortened V by 4 bases and J by 4 bases, and 16 bases separated the two germline ends. The CDR3 has 15 residues. The germline V gene has CDR1 MDHEN and CDR2 SYDVKM. As DNA, the CDR3 is TGTGCCAGCAGTTGGGGACCACAGGGCCGCACTGAAGCTTTCTTT. It encodes CASSWGPQGRTEAFF.

This chain links TRBV11-1 with TRBJ2-7; possibly TRBD2 for D (5 bases). Per germline, CDR1 SGHAT and CDR2 FQDESV (reference sequence). V lost 5 bases and J lost 6, with 17 bases in between. The length of the CDR3 is 14 residues. Here the CDR3 DNA reads TGTGCCAGCAGCCCTGCGGTACTAGGTGTCGAGCAGTACTTC. Its translation: CASSPAVLGVEQYF.

The gene calls are TRBV7-8 and TRBJ2-2, with D possibly TRBD2 on 6 matching bases. This CDR3 comprises 15 residues. Trimming left V 5 bases short and J 2 bases short, with 12 bases between. The germline V gene encodes CDR1 SGHVS and CDR2 FQNEAQ. CDR3 residues: CASSLGGLNTGELFF. As DNA, the CDR3 is TGTGCCAGCAGCCTTGGGGGACTCAACACCGGGGAGCTGTTTTTT.

The chain links TRBV7-2 to TRBJ1-1; D ambiguous. The V gene lost 5 bases and the J gene lost 1 base, with 11 bases spanning the gap. CDR3 length: 14 residues. The germline CDR1 and CDR2 sequences are SGHTA and FQGNSA. The CDR3 bases are TGTGCCAGCAGCCGAAAGGAGGGGAACACTGAAGCTTTCTTT. It codes for CASSRKEGNTEAFF.

This rearrangement joins TRBV9 to TRBJ2-3, with a tentative D call TRBD2 (6 bases). Germline CDR1 reads SGDLS; CDR2 reads YYNGEE. Deletions cut 2 bases from V and 0 bases from J, with 7 bases between. This CDR3 contains 14 residues. The CDR3 DNA follows: TGTGCCAGCAGCGTCGGGACTAGCACAGATACGCAGTATTTT. Protein sequence: CASSVGTSTDTQYF.

In the case of this clone: Mismatch with germline at one junction end may stem from a read error. The chain recombines TRBV13 with TRBJ2-7, with 7 positions matching TRBD2. CDR1 PRHDT and CDR2 FYEKMQ come from the germline V gene (reference sequence). CDR3 length equals 13 residues. The CDR3 loop reads CASSLGEGGEQYF. CDR3 nucleotides: TGTGCCAGCAGCCTAGGGGAGGGAGGCGAGCAGTACTTC.

The chain employs TRBV4-3 and TRBJ2-1; no definite D call. The CDR3 covers 16 residues. V lost 0 bases to trimming and J lost 2 bases, with 11 bases between them. The germline V gene encodes CDR1 LGHNA and CDR2 YSLEER. The DNA of the CDR3 is TGCGCCAGCAGCCAAGAAACTAATCCGGCCTACAATGAGCAGTTCTTC. Protein product: CASSQETNPAYNEQFF.

This chain uses TRBV19 with TRBJ2-1; 16 nucleotides match TRBD2. V gave up 3 bases and J gave up 6 bases; unmatched junction bases: 8. Germline CDR1 is LNHDA and CDR2 is SQIVND (reference sequence). This CDR3 comprises 18 residues. This chain's CDR3 is CASSIQGTSGRARNEQFF. CDR3 bases: TGTGCCAGTAGTATCCAAGGGACTAGCGGGAGGGCGCGCAATGAGCAGTTCTTC. Full variable domain (rest looked up from reference TRBV19 and TRBJ2-1): DGGITQSPKYLFRKEGQNVTLSCEQNLNHDAMYWYRQDPGQGLRLIYYSQIVNDFQKGDIAEGYSVSREKKESFPLTVTSAQKNPTAFYLCASSIQGTSGRARNEQFFGPGTRLTVL.

The chain recombines TRBV14 with TRBJ1-2; weak D call: TRBD1 (5 bases). Germline values: CDR1 SGHDN, CDR2 FVKESK. Deletions cut 4 bases from V and 2 bases from J, with 8 bases between. The CDR3 covers 13 residues. The CDR3 spells CASSPTDNYGYTF. CDR3 in DNA: TGTGCCAGCAGCCCGACAGACAACTATGGCTACACCTTC.

This clone showed up just a few times. The chain is built from TRBV5-6 and TRBJ2-7; D may be TRBD1 (5 bases). The CDR3 runs to 15 residues. With 0 bases removed from V and 7 bases from J, the gap between germline ends came to 17 bases. Germline CDR1 is SGHDT and CDR2 is YYEEEE. The CDR3 here is CASSLGQGFLGEQYF. The DNA of the CDR3 is TGTGCCAGCAGCTTGGGTCAGGGATTCTTGGGGGAGCAGTACTTC.

This rearrangement joins TRBV5-6 to TRBJ2-1; 7 bases agree with TRBD2. With 3 bases clipped from V and 5 bases from J, the junction kept 8 bases outside the gene matches. The V gene's germline CDR1 is SGHDT and CDR2 YYEEEE. The CDR3 runs to 15 residues. The CDR3 region has the DNA TGTGCCAGCAGCTCCATCGGCCTAGCGGACAATGAGCAGTTCTTC. It yields the protein CASSSIGLADNEQFF.

This clone was recorded a few times. The CDR3 DNA is TGTGCCAGCACCTCGGCGGGGAGTAACACTGAAGCTTTCTTT. It is translated as CASTSAGSNTEAFF. V is TRBV27 and J is TRBJ1-1; no clear D. Per the germline V gene, CDR1 is MNHEY and CDR2 is SMNVEV (reference sequence). Trimming took off 7 bases at V and 2 bases at J, with 14 bases between the two ends. The CDR3 covers 14 residues.

The sample holds a few counts of this clone. The DNA of the CDR3 is TGTGCCAGCAGCGTAGCCGGGACAGCCGTAGTTGGCTACACCTTC. This encodes CASSVAGTAVVGYTF. V and J are TRBV9 and TRBJ1-2, with TRBD1 identical over 7 bases. This CDR3 is built from 15 residues. Germline CDR1 SGDLS, CDR2 YYNGEE. The ends lost 0 bases at V and 7 bases at J; junction bases unmatched: 9.

The CDR3 protein is CASSWGPSSGANVLTF. The CDR3 DNA reads as TGTGCCAGCAGCTGGGGGCCTAGCTCTGGGGCCAACGTCCTGACTTTC. The chain uses TRBV7-8 and TRBJ2-6; the D gene is possibly TRBD1 (6 bases). CDR1 is SGHVS, CDR2 FQNEAQ, per germline. Trimming shortened V by 4 bases and J by 0 bases, and 10 bases separated the two germline ends. The CDR3 sequence is 16 residues long.

V gene TRBV28 combines with J gene TRBJ2-7; D gene ambiguous. This CDR3 has 12 amino acids. From germline, CDR1 is MDHEN and CDR2 SYDVKM. V gave up 3 bases and J gave up 6 bases, with 9 bases separating them. DNA of the CDR3: TGTGCCAGCAGTTTGGTCTATTCCGAGCAGTACTTC. Its translation is CASSLVYSEQYF.

The rearrangement uses TRBV5-6 and TRBJ1-3; D perhaps matches TRBD1 (6 bases). Per the germline V gene, CDR1 is SGHDT and CDR2 is YYEEEE. V was trimmed by 1 base and J by 6 bases, leaving 8 bases between them. The CDR3 sequence is 13 residues long. CDR3 nucleotides: TGTGCCAGCAGCTTGCAGGGGCCAAACACCATATATTTT. It translates to CASSLQGPNTIYF. Full variable domain (outside the CDR3, taken from reference TRBV5-6 and TRBJ1-3): DAGVTQSPTHLIKTRGQQVTLRCSPKSGHDTVSWYQQALGQGPQFIFQYYEEEERQRGNFPDRFSGHQFPNYSSELNVNALLLGDSALYLCASSLQGPNTIYFGEGSWLTVV.

This clone has a handful of counts. The chain employs TRBV11-2 and TRBJ2-7, with 10 bases lining up with TRBD2. Germline V gene lookup returns CDR1 SGHAT and CDR2 FQNNGV. With 0 bases clipped from V and 3 bases from J, the junction kept 14 bases outside the gene matches. CDR3 length: 19 residues. DNA of the CDR3: TGTGCCAGCAGCTTAGATCCGGGGGCAGGGGCTAGCGGGAGCTACGAGCAGTACTTC. Translation: CASSLDPGAGASGSYEQYF.